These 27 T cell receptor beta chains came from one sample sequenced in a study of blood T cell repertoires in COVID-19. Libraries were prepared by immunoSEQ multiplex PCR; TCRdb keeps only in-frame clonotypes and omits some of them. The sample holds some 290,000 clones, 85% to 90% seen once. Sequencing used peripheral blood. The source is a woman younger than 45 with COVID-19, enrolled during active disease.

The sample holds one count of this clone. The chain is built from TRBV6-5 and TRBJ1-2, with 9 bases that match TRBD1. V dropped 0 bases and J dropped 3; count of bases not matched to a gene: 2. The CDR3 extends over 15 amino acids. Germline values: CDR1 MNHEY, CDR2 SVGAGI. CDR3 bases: TGTGCCAGCAGTTACTCGGGGGACAGGGACTATGGCTACACCTTC. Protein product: CASSYSGDRDYGYTF.

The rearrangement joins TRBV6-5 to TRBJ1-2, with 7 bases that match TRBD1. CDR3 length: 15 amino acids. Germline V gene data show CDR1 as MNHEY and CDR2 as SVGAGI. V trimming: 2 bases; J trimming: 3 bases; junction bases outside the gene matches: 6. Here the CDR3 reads CASSYVSGQHYGYTF. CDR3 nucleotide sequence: TGTGCCAGCAGTTACGTATCGGGACAGCACTATGGCTACACCTTC.

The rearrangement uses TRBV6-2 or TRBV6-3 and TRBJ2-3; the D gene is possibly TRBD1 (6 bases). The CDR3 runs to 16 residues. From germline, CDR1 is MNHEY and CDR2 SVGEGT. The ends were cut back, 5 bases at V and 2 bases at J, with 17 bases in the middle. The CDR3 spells CASSQIQGFLTDTQYF. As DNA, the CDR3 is TGTGCCAGCAGTCAAATCCAGGGGTTTCTCACAGATACGCAGTATTTT.

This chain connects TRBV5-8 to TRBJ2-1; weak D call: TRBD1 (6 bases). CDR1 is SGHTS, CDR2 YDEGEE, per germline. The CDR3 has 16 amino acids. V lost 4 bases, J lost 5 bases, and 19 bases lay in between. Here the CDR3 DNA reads TGTGCCAGCAGCCGCTCCCCGACAGGTGGGGACAATGAGCAGTTCTTC. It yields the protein CASSRSPTGGDNEQFF. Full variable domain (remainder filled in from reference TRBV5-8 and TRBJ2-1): EAGVTQSPTHLIKTRGQQATLRCSPISGHTSVYWYQQALGLGLQFLLWYDEGEERNRGNFPPRFSGRQFPNYSSELNVNALELEDSALYLCASSRSPTGGDNEQFFGPGTRLTVL.

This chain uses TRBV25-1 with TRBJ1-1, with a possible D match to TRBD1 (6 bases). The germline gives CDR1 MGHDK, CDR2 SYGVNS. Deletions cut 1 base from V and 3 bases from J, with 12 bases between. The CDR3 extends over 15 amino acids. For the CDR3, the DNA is TGTGCCAGCAGTGAATTGAGGGGGAGCTACACTGAAGCTTTCTTT. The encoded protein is CASSELRGSYTEAFF. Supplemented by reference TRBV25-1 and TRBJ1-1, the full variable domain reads EADIYQTPRYLVIGTGKKITLECSQTMGHDKMYWYQQDPGMELHLIHYSYGVNSTEKGDLSSESTVSRIRTEHFPLTLESARPSHTSQYLCASSELRGSYTEAFFGQGTRLTVV.

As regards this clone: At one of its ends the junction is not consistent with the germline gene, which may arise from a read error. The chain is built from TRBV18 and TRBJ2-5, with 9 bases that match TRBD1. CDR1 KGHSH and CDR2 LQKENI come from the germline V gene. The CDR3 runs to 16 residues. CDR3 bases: TGTGCCAGCTCAACACCGGGACAGGGTATCCTTGGGACCCAGTACTTC. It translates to CASSTPGQGILGTQYF.

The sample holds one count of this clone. The DNA for the CDR3 is TGTGCCAGCAGCGTAGCGGGCGGAGGAACCGGGGAGCTGTTTTTT. Translated, it gives CASSVAGGGTGELFF. The J gene is TRBJ2-2, the V gene TRBV9; tentative D call: TRBD2 (5 bases). V was shortened by 0 bases and J by 5 bases, with 11 bases between the two germline ends. The CDR3 totals 15 residues. Germline V lookup: CDR1 SGDLS, CDR2 YYNGEE. Filled out from reference TRBV9 and TRBJ2-2, the complete variable domain reads DSGVTQTPKHLITATGQRVTLRCSPRSGDLSVYWYQQSLDQGLQFLIQYYNGEERAKGNILERFSAQQFPDLHSELNLSSLELGDSALYFCASSVAGGGTGELFFGEGSRLTVL.

In DNA, the CDR3 is TGTGCCAGCAGCTTGAAGGCAGGGGGCGACACTGAAGCTTTCTTT. Encoded protein: CASSLKAGGDTEAFF. The rearrangement joins TRBV5-5 to TRBJ1-1; TRBD1 agrees at 8 bases. Trimming took 1 base from V and 3 from J; bases not matched to a gene: 5. The CDR3 runs 15 residues. The germline V gene has CDR1 SGHKS and CDR2 YYEKEE (reference sequence).

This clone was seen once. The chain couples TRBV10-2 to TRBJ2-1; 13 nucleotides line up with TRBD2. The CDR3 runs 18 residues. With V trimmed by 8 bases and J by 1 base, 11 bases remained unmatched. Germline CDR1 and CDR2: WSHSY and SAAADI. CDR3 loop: CASGQTSGRAGSYNEQFF. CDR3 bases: TGCGCCAGCGGTCAAACTAGCGGGAGGGCCGGGTCCTACAATGAGCAGTTCTTC.

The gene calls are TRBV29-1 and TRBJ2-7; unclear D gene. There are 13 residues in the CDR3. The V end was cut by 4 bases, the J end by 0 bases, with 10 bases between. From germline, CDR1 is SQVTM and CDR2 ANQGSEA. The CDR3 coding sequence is TGCAGCGTTGTCGGAAGGAGCTCCTACGAGCAGTACTTC. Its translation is CSVVGRSSYEQYF.

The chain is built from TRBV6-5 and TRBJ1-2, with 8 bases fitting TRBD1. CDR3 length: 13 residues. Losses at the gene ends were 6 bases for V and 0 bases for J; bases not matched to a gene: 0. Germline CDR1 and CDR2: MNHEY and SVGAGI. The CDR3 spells CASRDRANYGYTF. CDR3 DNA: TGTGCCAGCAGGGACAGGGCTAACTATGGCTACACCTTC.

The CDR3 DNA reads as TGCGCCAGCAGCCTCGGGGAACACAGTCTGAACACTGAAGCTTTCTTT. Translated: CASSLGEHSLNTEAFF. The gene calls are TRBV5-1 and TRBJ1-1; D is ambiguous. The germline V gene encodes CDR1 SGHRS and CDR2 YFSETQ. V was clipped by 4 bases and J by 0 bases, with 16 bases between them. The CDR3 is 16 residues long. Full variable domain (missing parts from reference TRBV5-1 and TRBJ1-1): KAGVTQTPRYLIKTRGQQVTLSCSPISGHRSVSWYQQTPGQGLQFLFEYFSETQRNKGNFPGRFSGRQFSNSRSEMNVSTLELGDSALYLCASSLGEHSLNTEAFFGQGTRLTVV.

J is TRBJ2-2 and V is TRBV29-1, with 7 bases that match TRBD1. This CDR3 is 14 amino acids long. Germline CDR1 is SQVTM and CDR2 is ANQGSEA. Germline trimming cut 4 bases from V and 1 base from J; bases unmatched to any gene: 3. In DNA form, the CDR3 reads TGCAGCGTTGCTCGGACAGGGAACACCGGGGAGCTGTTTTTT. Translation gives CSVARTGNTGELFF.

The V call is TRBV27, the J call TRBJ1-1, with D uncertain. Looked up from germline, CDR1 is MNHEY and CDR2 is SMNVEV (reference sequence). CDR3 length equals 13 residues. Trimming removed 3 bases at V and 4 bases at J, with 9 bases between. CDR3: CASSLLRATEAFF. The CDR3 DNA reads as TGTGCCAGCAGTTTGTTGAGGGCCACTGAAGCTTTCTTT.

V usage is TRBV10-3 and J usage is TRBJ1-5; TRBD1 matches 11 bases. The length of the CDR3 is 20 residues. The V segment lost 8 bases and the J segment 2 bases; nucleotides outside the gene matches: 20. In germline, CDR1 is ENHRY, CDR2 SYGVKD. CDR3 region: CAIGNPIGQGARSGNQPQHF. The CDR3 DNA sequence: TGTGCCATCGGAAATCCTATCGGACAGGGGGCCAGGTCGGGCAATCAGCCCCAGCATTTT.

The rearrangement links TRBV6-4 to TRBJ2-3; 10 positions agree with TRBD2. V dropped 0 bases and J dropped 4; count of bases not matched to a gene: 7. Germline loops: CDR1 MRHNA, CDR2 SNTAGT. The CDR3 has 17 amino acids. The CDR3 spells CASSDSRSGRASDTQYF. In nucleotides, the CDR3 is TGTGCCAGCAGTGACTCGCGAAGCGGGAGGGCCTCAGATACGCAGTATTTT.

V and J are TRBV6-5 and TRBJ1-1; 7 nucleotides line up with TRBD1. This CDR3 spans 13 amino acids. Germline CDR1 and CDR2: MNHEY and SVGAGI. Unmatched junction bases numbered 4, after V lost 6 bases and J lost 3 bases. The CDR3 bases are TGTGCCAGCAGAATCGACAGGGACACTGAAGCTTTCTTT. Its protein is CASRIDRDTEAFF.

The CDR3 is CAWSLVLAGVNEQFF. The CDR3 nucleotides are TGTGCCTGGAGTTTGGTTCTAGCGGGAGTCAATGAGCAGTTCTTC. The rearrangement links TRBV30 to TRBJ2-1; 10 nucleotides match TRBD2. The V segment lost 2 bases and the J segment 6 bases; nucleotides outside the gene matches: 7. This CDR3 has 15 residues. Germline CDR1 is GTSNPN and CDR2 is SVGIG (reference sequence).

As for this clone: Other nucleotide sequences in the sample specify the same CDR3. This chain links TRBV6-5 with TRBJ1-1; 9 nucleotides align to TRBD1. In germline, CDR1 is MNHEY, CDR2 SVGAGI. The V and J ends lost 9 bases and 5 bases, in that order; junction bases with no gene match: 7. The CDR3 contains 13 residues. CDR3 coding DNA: TGTGCCAGTAGGATACAGGGGGCGACTGAAGCTTTCTTT. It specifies CASRIQGATEAFF.

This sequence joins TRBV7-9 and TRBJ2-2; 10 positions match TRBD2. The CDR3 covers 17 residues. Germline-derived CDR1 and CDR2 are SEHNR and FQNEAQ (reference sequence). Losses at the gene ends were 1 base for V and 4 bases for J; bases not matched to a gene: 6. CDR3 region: CASSLVGSGRPTGELFF. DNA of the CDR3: TGTGCCAGCAGCTTAGTAGGTAGCGGGAGGCCCACCGGGGAGCTGTTTTTT.

Here the CDR3 reads CAWTSGSYYGYTF. CDR3 nucleotides: TGTGCCTGGACCTCCGGGTCATACTATGGCTACACCTTC. The rearrangement uses TRBV30 and TRBJ1-2, with D uncertain. The CDR3 totals 13 residues. The germline V and J ends were trimmed by 4 bases and 3 bases, with 12 bases remaining between them. Per the germline V gene, CDR1 is GTSNPN and CDR2 is SVGIG (reference sequence).

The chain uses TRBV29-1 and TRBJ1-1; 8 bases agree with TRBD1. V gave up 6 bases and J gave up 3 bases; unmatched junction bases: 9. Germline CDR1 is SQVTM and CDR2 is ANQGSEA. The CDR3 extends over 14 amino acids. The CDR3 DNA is TGCAGCGTCGCCCACCAGGGGGCTGACACTGAAGCTTTCTTT. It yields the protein CSVAHQGADTEAFF.

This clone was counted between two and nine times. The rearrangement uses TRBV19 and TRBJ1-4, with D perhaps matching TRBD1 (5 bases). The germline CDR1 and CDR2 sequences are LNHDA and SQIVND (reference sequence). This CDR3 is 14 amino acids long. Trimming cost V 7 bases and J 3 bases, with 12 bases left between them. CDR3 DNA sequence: TGTGCCAGTAATCCCGGGACTTCTAATGAAAAACTGTTTTTT. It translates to CASNPGTSNEKLFF.

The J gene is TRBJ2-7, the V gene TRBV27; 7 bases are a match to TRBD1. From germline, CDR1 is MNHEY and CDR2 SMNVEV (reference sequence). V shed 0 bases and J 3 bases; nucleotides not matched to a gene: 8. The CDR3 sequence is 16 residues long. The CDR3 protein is CASSLSRQGRGYEQYF. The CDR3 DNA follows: TGTGCCAGCAGTTTATCCCGACAGGGTAGGGGCTACGAGCAGTACTTC.

CDR3 DNA: TGTGCTAGTGGTTTAGGGACAGGGCCGAAGGGCACTGAAGCTTTCTTT. Translating gives CASGLGTGPKGTEAFF. The rearrangement joins TRBV12-5 to TRBJ1-1; TRBD1 aligns across 9 bases. From germline, CDR1 is LGHNT and CDR2 FRNRAP. This CDR3 comprises 16 residues. Trimming cost V 3 bases and J 4 bases; bases outside gene matches: 9.

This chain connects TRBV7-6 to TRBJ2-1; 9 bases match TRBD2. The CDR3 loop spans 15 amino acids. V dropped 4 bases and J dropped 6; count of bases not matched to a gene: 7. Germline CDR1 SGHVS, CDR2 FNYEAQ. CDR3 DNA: TGTGCCAGCAGCTCCGGGACTAGCATATTCAATGAGCAGTTCTTC. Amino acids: CASSSGTSIFNEQFF.

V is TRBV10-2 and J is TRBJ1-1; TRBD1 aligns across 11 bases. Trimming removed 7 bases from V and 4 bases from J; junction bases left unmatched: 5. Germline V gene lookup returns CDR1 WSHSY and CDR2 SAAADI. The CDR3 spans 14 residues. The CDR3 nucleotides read TGCGCCAGCACTACCGGGACAGGGGGCACTGAAGCTTTCTTT. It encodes CASTTGTGGTEAFF.